This T cell receptor beta chain originates from a study of blood T cells in healthy people across ages. The V gene lost 2 bases and the J gene lost 0 bases, with 8 bases spanning the gap. CDR1 and CDR2 (germline): SGHTA, FQGNSA. CDR3 length equals 16 residues. A second PCR of roughly 7 to 11 cycles used a sample-barcoded 5' primer and a J-beta primer mix. One entry per CDR3 protein results from TCRdb running MiXCR on the 5' RACE reads. This table holds about a million distinct CDR3 sequences, 48% found once. This clonotype has a handful of counts. This clonotype was obtained from a man aged 25-40 years in good health. The chain employs TRBV7-2 and TRBJ2-6; D may be TRBD1 (5 bases). The specimen sequenced was blood. CDR3 nucleotide sequence: TGTGCCAGCAGCTTATACACAGGCTCTGGGGCCAACGTCCTGACTTTC. Translation: CASSLYTGSGANVLTF. The complete variable domain, with remaining parts taken from reference TRBV7-2 and TRBJ2-6, reads GAGVSQSPSNKVTEKGKDVELRCDPISGHTALYWYRQSLGQGLEFLIYFQGNSAPDKSGLPSDRFSAERTGGSVSTLTIQRTQQEDSAVYLCASSLYTGSGANVLTFGAGSRLTVL.